This is a list of T cell receptor beta chains from one sample in a study of T cell responses to AZD1222 COVID-19 vaccine. Sequenced by immunoSEQ multiplex PCR; TCRdb stores in-frame clones only, minus some. Of about 100,000 clones listed, 70% to 90% were seen once; the top ten hold 4% to 4.5%. The specimen comprised peripheral blood, sampled on day 0 of MenACWY control vaccination. All receptors come from an adult in good health. The CDR3 runs from the conserved cysteine through the conserved F or W. A D gene is named only where the DNA matches it firmly. Clone size is given for some rows only: seen once, a few or many times, or a class if the clone is expanded.

d_call j_call v_call clone_size cdr3_nt cdr3_aa
TRBD2 TRBJ2-5 TRBV5-1 NA TGCGCCAGCAGCTTGGACGGCGGGGGAAAGACCCAGTACTTC CASSLDGGGKTQYF
NA TRBJ1-2 TRBV10-3 NA TGTGCCACTTCGGACATAACCTATGGCTACACCTTC CATSDITYGYTF
NA TRBJ1-4 TRBV5-1 few TGCGCCAGCAGCTTGCGGGGTAGGCCTAATGAAAAACTGTTTTTT CASSLRGRPNEKLFF
NA TRBJ2-1 TRBV25-1 NA TGTGCCAGCAGTGAACCTCTAGCTGACAATGAGCAGTTCTTC CASSEPLADNEQFF
NA TRBJ2-2 TRBV9 once TGTGCCAGCAGCGTAGCGGGCTCCACCGGGGAGCTGTTTTTT CASSVAGSTGELFF
TRBD1 TRBJ1-5 TRBV7-8 NA TGTGCCAGCAGCTTTATCTCGGACAGGGCTACTCATCAGCCCCAGCATTTT CASSFISDRATHQPQHF
NA TRBJ1-5 TRBV7-2 NA TGTGCCAGCAGCTCGGGGGGAAGTAGCAATCAGCCCCAGCATTTT CASSSGGSSNQPQHF
NA TRBJ2-5 TRBV5-4 NA TGTGCCAGCAGCTTGCCGCAGGGGCGGGTAGAGACCCAGTACTTC CASSLPQGRVETQYF
TRBD2 TRBJ2-7 TRBV19 NA TGTGCCAGTCAAGTAACGGGAGGGCCCTACGAGCAGTACTTC CASQVTGGPYEQYF
NA TRBJ2-7 TRBV29-1 NA TGCAGCGTCGCCCGGGACACCCCCTACGAGCAGTACTTC CSVARDTPYEQYF
NA TRBJ1-4 TRBV14 NA TGTGCCAGCAGCCAATCCGACCGCCGGGGGGAAAAACTGTTTTTT CASSQSDRRGEKLFF
TRBD1 TRBJ1-2 TRBV2 NA TGTGCCAGCCTGCCCAGAACAGGGGGCTTAAATGGCTACACCTTC CASLPRTGGLNGYTF
NA TRBJ1-1 TRBV11-1 once TGTGCCAGCAGCCAAGGGGCCGAGAACACTGAAGCTTTCTTT CASSQGAENTEAFF
NA TRBJ1-3 TRBV7-9 NA TGTGCCAGCAGCTTAGAGCCAGGCACCGGAAACACCATATATTTT CASSLEPGTGNTIYF
TRBD2 TRBJ2-5 TRBV11-2 NA TGTGCCAGCAGCTTTAGCGGGGTCCAAGAGACCCAGTACTTC CASSFSGVQETQYF
NA TRBJ1-1 TRBV7-9 NA TGTGCCAGCAGCCATACGGGACACCCGAACACTGAAGCTTTCTTT CASSHTGHPNTEAFF
TRBD1 TRBJ2-7 TRBV11-2 NA TGTACATCAGCAATTAGAGGGGGCAAATACGAGCAGTACTTC CTSAIRGGKYEQYF
NA TRBJ1-1 TRBV7-2 few TGTGCCAGCAGCCTACAGCCGAACACTGAAGCTTTCTTT CASSLQPNTEAFF
NA TRBJ1-1 TRBV5-1 NA TGCGCCAGCAGCTTAGGAGGGATTCACACTGAAGCTTTCTTT CASSLGGIHTEAFF
TRBD1 TRBJ2-3 TRBV10-2 NA TGCGCCAGCAGCGCCGGGACAGGGGGCGAAGGACTAGGTGGCGGGAGCGCAGATACGCAGTATTTT CASSAGTGGEGLGGGSADTQYF
NA TRBJ2-5 TRBV20-1 few TGCAGTGCTAGTGCCCCGGTGGGGCGGCAAGAGACCCAGTACTTC CSASAPVGRQETQYF
TRBD1 TRBJ1-2 TRBV2 NA TGTGCCAGCAGGGGGACAGGGAGGGGATATGGCTACACCTTC CASRGTGRGYGYTF